This TCR beta chain was sequenced in a study of shared clonotypes between healthy human individuals. Researchers divided each subset's genomic DNA evenly across several immunoSEQ plates. As processed by the authors: Junction-only immunoSEQ sequences carried no quality scores, so filtering differed. Produced via immunoSEQ multiplex PCR; TCRdb's table is partial and in-frame only. The D gene and trimming were derived from the DNA, and the V and J assignments and clone size from that table. The table records about 1.5 million clones, 95% to 99% of them present only once. A split of CD4+ cells into CD45RA+ naive and CD45RA-negative memory subsets was performed. This clonotype was obtained from a man aged 30 to 39 in good health. The sequencing sample was made of naive CD4+ T cells sorted from blood. Subset of the sample: CD45RA+ positively selected.

CDR3 region: CASSLGTLYSGNTIYF. The CDR3 DNA reads as TGCGCCAGCAGCTTGGGGACTCTATACTCTGGAAACACCATATATTTT. The genes are TRBV5-1 and TRBJ1-3; D gene uncertain. The germline V and J ends were trimmed by 0 bases and 0 bases, with 10 bases remaining between them. This CDR3 is built from 16 residues. Germline V gene data show CDR1 as SGHRS and CDR2 as YFSETQ.